The 14 T cell receptor beta chains reported below all come from one sample, sequenced in a study of blood T cell repertoires in COVID-19. Sequencing was performed with immunoSEQ multiplex PCR; in TCRdb, only in-frame clones are kept and a portion is missing. The repertoire holds a few hundred thousand clones, with 89% as singletons. What was sequenced was peripheral blood. These receptors originate from a man younger than 35 who had recovered from COVID-19.

J is TRBJ1-2 and V is TRBV30; D is perhaps TRBD1 (6 bases). The CDR3 has 12 amino acids. V lost 1 base and J 8 bases, leaving 11 bases between the germline ends. The germline gives CDR1 GTSNPN, CDR2 SVGIG (reference sequence). The CDR3 sequence is CAWSATGFGYTF. As DNA, the CDR3 is TGTGCCTGGAGTGCCACAGGGTTCGGCTACACCTTC.

The V and J genes are TRBV13 and TRBJ2-1; a weak D match, TRBD2 (6 bases). V gave up 5 bases and J gave up 5 bases, with 13 bases separating them. The CDR3 totals 14 residues. Per the germline V gene, CDR1 is PRHDT and CDR2 is FYEKMQ (reference sequence). The CDR3 coding sequence is TGTGCCAGCAGCCCGGCCGGGACTCACAATGAGCAGTTCTTC. Its translation is CASSPAGTHNEQFF.

In the case of this clone: Other nucleotide sequences from this sample produce the same CDR3. This chain connects TRBV18 to TRBJ1-3; 9 bases map to TRBD1. V lost 3 bases to trimming and J lost 6 bases; unmatched junction nucleotides: 6. In germline, CDR1 is KGHSH, CDR2 LQKENI. This CDR3 is 15 amino acids long. CDR3 sequence: CASSPPRQGENTIYF. The CDR3 DNA sequence: TGTGCCAGCTCACCGCCGAGACAGGGGGAAAACACCATATATTTT.

This chain connects TRBV6-6 to TRBJ2-5, with TRBD2 identical over 12 bases. Trimming cost V 6 bases and J 1 base; bases outside gene matches: 3. CDR1 MNHNY and CDR2 SVGAGI come from the germline V gene (reference sequence). The CDR3 length is 15 residues. Here the CDR3 reads CASRRLAGVQETQYF. The CDR3 DNA follows: TGTGCCAGCAGAAGACTAGCGGGAGTCCAAGAGACCCAGTACTTC.

CDR3 in amino acids: CASEGAREGVYEQYF. The CDR3 region has the DNA TGTGCCAGCGAGGGGGCGCGGGAGGGTGTCTACGAGCAGTACTTC. The chain has TRBV27 and TRBJ2-7; 9 bases are shared with TRBD2. With V trimmed by 8 bases and J by 3 bases, 11 bases remained unmatched. The CDR3 length is 15 residues. CDR1 and CDR2 from the germline V gene are MNHEY and SMNVEV (reference sequence).

This chain uses TRBV7-3 with TRBJ1-2; D is perhaps TRBD1 (6 bases). This CDR3 is built from 15 residues. CDR1 and CDR2 from the germline V gene are SGHTA and FQGTGA. Trimming left V 4 bases short and J 0 bases short, with 12 bases between. The CDR3 region is CASSSWTAANYGYTF. The CDR3 region has the DNA TGTGCCAGCAGCTCCTGGACAGCAGCTAACTATGGCTACACCTTC.

The CDR3 DNA reads TGTGCCAGCGGCGTGGTTGGAGGTAACACTGAAGCTTTCTTT. This sequence encodes CASGVVGGNTEAFF. V gene TRBV7-3 combines with J gene TRBJ1-1; D remains unclear. The CDR3 totals 14 residues. V was pared by 8 bases and J by 2 bases, with 15 bases between. Per the germline V gene, CDR1 is SGHTA and CDR2 is FQGTGA.

This clone was picked up a small number of times. The chain uses TRBV7-3 and TRBJ2-2; tentative D call: TRBD1 (5 bases). Germline loops: CDR1 SGHTA, CDR2 FQGTGA. V lost 6 bases, J lost 1 base, and 9 bases lay in between. The CDR3 spans 14 residues. CDR3 nucleotide sequence: TGTGCCAGCAGTTGGGGCGGGAACACCGGGGAGCTGTTTTTT. Translating gives CASSWGGNTGELFF.

This chain links TRBV27 with TRBJ2-3; tentative D call: TRBD2 (5 bases). Trimming removed 0 bases at V and 0 bases at J, with 16 bases between. From germline, CDR1 is MNHEY and CDR2 SMNVEV (reference sequence). This CDR3 is built from 18 residues. The CDR3 loop reads CASSLSPQSLASTDTQYF. The CDR3 DNA follows: TGTGCCAGCAGTTTATCGCCCCAGTCCCTAGCTAGCACAGATACGCAGTATTTT.

The V and J genes are TRBV15 and TRBJ1-2; D gene unclear. This CDR3 spans 11 amino acids. V gave up 5 bases and J gave up 2 bases, with 3 bases separating them. Germline-derived CDR1 and CDR2 are LNHNV and YYDKDF (reference sequence). DNA for the CDR3: TGTGCCACCAGCGCGAACTATGGCTACACCTTC. It specifies CATSANYGYTF.

The gene calls are TRBV19 and TRBJ1-4; 10 bases fit TRBD1. The CDR3 is 14 residues long. CDR1 LNHDA and CDR2 SQIVND come from the germline V gene (reference sequence). Trimming took 6 bases from V and 9 from J; bases not matched to a gene: 7. As DNA, the CDR3 is TGTGCCAGTAGCACCGGGACAGGGGTGAAAAAACTGTTTTTT. Translating gives CASSTGTGVKKLFF.

Here the CDR3 DNA reads TGTGCCAGCAGCTTCGGGACTGCGGACTATGGCTACACCTTC. It encodes CASSFGTADYGYTF. The chain links TRBV5-4 to TRBJ1-2; tentatively, D is TRBD1 (5 bases). Looked up from germline, CDR1 is SGHNT and CDR2 is YYREEE (reference sequence). Between the trimmed V and J ends, which lost 2 bases and 3 bases, there was a span of 11 bases. The CDR3 has 14 residues.

The sample holds one count of this clone. This chain uses TRBV2 with TRBJ2-4; 10 bases match TRBD2. The germline V gene encodes CDR1 SNHLY and CDR2 FYNNEI. The CDR3 covers 23 residues. V lost 6 bases and J lost 1; bases outside the gene matches: 27. The CDR3 bases are TGTGCCAGCAGACCGGGGGCCCTAAGCCCTAGCGGGGGACCTCGGGCGGCCAAAAACATTCAGTACTTC. Protein product: CASRPGALSPSGGPRAAKNIQYF.

The rearrangement links TRBV29-1 to TRBJ2-7, with TRBD1 matching 8 bases. V trimming: 6 bases; J trimming: 1 base; junction bases outside the gene matches: 11. The CDR3 contains 15 residues. Germline CDR1 and CDR2: SQVTM and ANQGSEA. The CDR3 protein is CSVTVGDRPSYEQYF. The CDR3 nucleotides read TGCAGCGTAACCGTCGGGGACAGGCCATCCTACGAGCAGTACTTC.